The clone carrying this T cell receptor beta chain was seen more than once but under ten times. The data stem from a study of cytomegalovirus exposure and HLA in healthy donors. With 60 Vbeta and 13 Jbeta primers, the PCR was carried out. Some clones are missing from TCRdb's copy, which holds only in-frame ones; the method was immunoSEQ multiplex PCR. This sample has 150,000 to 200,000 clones, with approximately 81% found just once. The sequence derives from a man in his late teens or twenties in good health and CMV-seropositive. The sample consisted of PBMCs.

CDR3 sequence: CASSQDEGQGNTEAFF. The CDR3 DNA is TGCGCCAGCAGCCAAGATGAAGGGCAGGGGAACACTGAAGCTTTCTTT. This chain links TRBV4-3 with TRBJ1-1, with D tentatively TRBD1 (5 bases). CDR1 LGHNA and CDR2 YSLEER come from the germline V gene. Trimming took off 0 bases at V and 1 base at J, with 12 bases between the two ends. CDR3 length equals 16 residues.